The 29 T cell receptor beta chains below come from one sample, sequenced in a study of blood T cell repertoires in COVID-19. Generated by immunoSEQ multiplex PCR, the TCRdb table keeps only in-frame clones and is missing some. The data hold 100,000 to 110,000 clones, with over 80% observed a single time. The sample consisted of peripheral blood. The receptors stem from a man in his forties or fifties with active or convalescent COVID-19.

V usage is TRBV7-2 and J usage is TRBJ2-7; 7 bases line up with TRBD2. Per germline, CDR1 SGHTA and CDR2 FQGNSA. J was trimmed by 1 base and V by 5 bases; bases with no gene match: 8. CDR3 length: 15 amino acids. The CDR3 DNA sequence: TGTGCCAGCAGCCTGGGGGGGACCATATCCTACGAGCAGTACTTC. Its translation is CASSLGGTISYEQYF.

The rearrangement links TRBV2 to TRBJ1-6; D is undetermined. V was clipped by 0 bases and J by 13 bases, with 10 bases between them. Germline values: CDR1 SNHLY, CDR2 FYNNEI. The CDR3 is 13 residues long. This chain's CDR3 is CASSEAIRDPLHF. The DNA of the CDR3 is TGTGCCAGCAGTGAAGCGATCCGGGATCCCCTCCACTTT.

This clone was counted once. V gene TRBV3-1 (or the pseudogene TRBV3-2) combines with J gene TRBJ2-7, with 7 bases matching TRBD2. There are 13 residues in the CDR3. The junction had 4 bases not matched to a gene; V was cut back by 2 bases and J by 6 bases. Germline loops: CDR1 LGHDT, CDR2 YNNKEL (reference sequence). DNA of the CDR3: TGTGCCAGCAGCCAACTGGGAGGGCTCGAGCAGTACTTC. This sequence encodes CASSQLGGLEQYF.

J is TRBJ1-1 and V is TRBV12-3 or TRBV12-4; a weak D match, TRBD1 (5 bases). Trimming cost V 2 bases and J 3 bases, with 7 bases left between them. The CDR3 loop spans 13 amino acids. CDR3 amino acids: CASSLLGDTEAFF. As DNA, the CDR3 is TGTGCCAGCAGTTTATTAGGGGACACTGAAGCTTTCTTT.

The chain uses TRBV7-9 and TRBJ1-5; unclear D gene. V dropped 5 bases and J dropped 0 bases, with 8 bases sitting between them. CDR3 length: 14 residues. The germline CDR1 and CDR2 sequences are SEHNR and FQNEAQ (reference sequence). CDR3 in amino acids: CASSPQDSNQPQHF. The DNA of the CDR3 is TGTGCCAGCAGCCCGCAGGATAGCAATCAGCCCCAGCATTTT.

This clone was counted many times. The chain links TRBV29-1 to TRBJ1-2; the D gene is possibly TRBD1 (6 bases). This CDR3 is 14 amino acids long. Germline V gene data show CDR1 as SQVTM and CDR2 as ANQGSEA. Trimming stripped 3 bases from V and 3 bases from J, with 14 bases between. The CDR3 DNA reads TGCAGCGTTGAGGCCAGGGGAGACCACTATGGCTACACCTTC. Amino acids: CSVEARGDHYGYTF. The full variable domain, its missing parts supplied by reference TRBV29-1 and TRBJ1-2, is SAVISQKPSRDICQRGTSLTIQCQVDSQVTMMFWYRQQPGQSLTLIATANQGSEATYESGFVIDKFPISRPNLTFSTLTVSNMSPEDSSIYLCSVEARGDHYGYTFGSGTRLTVV.

V is TRBV6-6 and J is TRBJ2-1; the match to TRBD2 covers 14 bases. The CDR3 consists of 17 residues. With V trimmed by 5 bases and J by 7 bases, 10 bases remained unmatched. Germline CDR1 MNHNY, CDR2 SVGAGI (reference sequence). This CDR3 is CASSPRTSGRLENEQFF. CDR3 nucleotide sequence: TGTGCCAGCAGTCCGCGGACTAGCGGGAGGCTAGAGAATGAGCAGTTCTTC.

The chain is built from TRBV6-6 and TRBJ2-5; 8 bases align to TRBD2. The germline V gene encodes CDR1 MNHNY and CDR2 SVGAGI (reference sequence). The CDR3 has 14 residues. After removal of 7 bases from V and 5 bases from J, the junction contained 9 bases not matched to a gene. The CDR3 DNA follows: TGTGCCAGCACCCCGGGGGGGGCGGGGGAGACCCAGTACTTC. Translation gives CASTPGGAGETQYF.

The rearrangement joins TRBV12-5 to TRBJ1-2; TRBD1 aligns across 7 bases. Germline V gene lookup returns CDR1 LGHNT and CDR2 FRNRAP. Germline trimming cut 3 bases from V and 8 bases from J; bases unmatched to any gene: 3. This CDR3 has 12 amino acids. The CDR3 spells CASGLPRGGYTF. As DNA, the CDR3 is TGTGCTAGTGGTTTACCCAGGGGGGGCTACACCTTC. Looking up the rest from reference TRBV12-5 and TRBJ1-2 gives the full variable domain: DARVTQTPRHKVTEMGQEVTMRCQPILGHNTVFWYRQTMMQGLELLAYFRNRAPLDDSGMPKDRFSAEMPDATLATLKIQPSEPRDSAVYFCASGLPRGGYTFGSGTRLTVV.

V gene TRBV6-6 combines with J gene TRBJ2-4, with TRBD1 matching 7 bases. Trimming took 5 bases from V and 1 from J; bases not matched to a gene: 5. Germline CDR1 reads MNHNY; CDR2 reads SVGAGI (reference sequence). The length of the CDR3 is 15 residues. CDR3 coding DNA: TGTGCCAGCAGTACCACAGGGGAGGCCAAAAACATTCAGTACTTC. As protein: CASSTTGEAKNIQYF.

V gene TRBV5-1 combines with J gene TRBJ1-1, with TRBD1 as a possible D gene (5 bases). Germline V gene lookup returns CDR1 SGHRS and CDR2 YFSETQ. Trimming took off 0 bases at V and 6 bases at J, with 9 bases between the two ends. This CDR3 is 13 amino acids long. The CDR3 loop is CASSLVGAPEAFF. In DNA form, the CDR3 reads TGCGCCAGCAGCTTGGTTGGGGCCCCTGAAGCTTTCTTT.

The chain carries TRBV28 and TRBJ1-1, with D perhaps TRBD1 (6 bases). V lost 5 bases to trimming and J lost 5 bases, with 18 bases between them. Germline V gene sequence: CDR1 MDHEN, CDR2 SYDVKM. CDR3 length: 15 amino acids. Here the CDR3 reads CASSPRRGGRTEAFF. The CDR3 DNA reads as TGTGCCAGCAGTCCGCGCAGGGGAGGGAGAACTGAAGCTTTCTTT.

The V and J genes are TRBV4-1 and TRBJ2-1; D possibly corresponds to TRBD2 (6 bases). V gave up 4 bases and J gave up 4 bases, with 14 bases separating them. The V gene's germline CDR1 is MGHRA and CDR2 YSYEKL. This CDR3 is 15 amino acids long. In nucleotides, the CDR3 is TGCGCCAGCAGCCCGGGTAGGGAGGCTTACAATGAGCAGTTCTTC. It is translated as CASSPGREAYNEQFF.

The chain links TRBV9 to TRBJ2-3; 9 bases agree with TRBD1. With 0 bases clipped from V and 5 bases from J, the junction kept 7 bases outside the gene matches. In germline, CDR1 is SGDLS, CDR2 YYNGEE. The CDR3 runs to 16 residues. This CDR3 reads CASSVAGTGFGDTQYF. For the CDR3, the DNA is TGTGCCAGCAGCGTAGCCGGGACAGGGTTTGGAGATACGCAGTATTTT. The whole variable domain, remainder taken from reference TRBV9 and TRBJ2-3, is DSGVTQTPKHLITATGQRVTLRCSPRSGDLSVYWYQQSLDQGLQFLIQYYNGEERAKGNILERFSAQQFPDLHSELNLSSLELGDSALYFCASSVAGTGFGDTQYFGPGTRLTVL.

The chain recombines TRBV28 with TRBJ2-7; TRBD2 aligns across 13 bases. Trimming at V came to 11 bases and at J to 1 base, leaving 5 bases not matched to a gene. CDR1 and CDR2 from the germline V gene are MDHEN and SYDVKM. The CDR3 is made up of 14 amino acids. This CDR3 is CACGGLAGSYEQYF. As DNA, the CDR3 is TGTGCCTGCGGGGGACTAGCGGGATCCTACGAGCAGTACTTC.

The chain combines TRBV27 with TRBJ1-5; 9 bases are a match to TRBD1. Germline trimming cut 6 bases from V and 3 bases from J; bases unmatched to any gene: 6. The CDR3 covers 15 residues. Germline values: CDR1 MNHEY, CDR2 SMNVEV (reference sequence). The CDR3 protein is CASSRGTGLNQPQHF. The CDR3 DNA follows: TGTGCCAGCAGCCGAGGGACAGGGCTCAATCAGCCCCAGCATTTT.

Here the CDR3 reads CASSLALAGAEGYF. CDR3 sequence (DNA): TGTGCCAGCAGTTTAGCGCTAGCGGGTGCCGAAGGGTACTTC. The V call is TRBV28, the J call TRBJ2-7, with 8 bases matching TRBD2. V trimming: 2 bases; J trimming: 12 bases; junction bases outside the gene matches: 12. This CDR3 spans 14 amino acids. Germline CDR1 is MDHEN and CDR2 is SYDVKM.

V gene TRBV2 combines with J gene TRBJ2-1, with 9 bases aligning to TRBD2. The CDR3 sequence is 15 residues long. From germline, CDR1 is SNHLY and CDR2 FYNNEI. V trimming: 7 bases; J trimming: 3 bases; junction bases outside the gene matches: 7. In DNA, the CDR3 is TGTGCCAGCACCTTAGCGGGAGTTCGCTACAATGAGCAGTTCTTC. Its protein product is CASTLAGVRYNEQFF.

The rearrangement uses TRBV11-2 and TRBJ2-5, with D maybe TRBD2 (5 bases). The CDR3 has 13 residues. V was trimmed by 4 bases and J by 5 bases, leaving 11 bases between them. Germline-derived CDR1 and CDR2 are SGHAT and FQNNGV. In DNA, the CDR3 is TGTGCCAGCAGCTCCCTCGGGATGGAGACCCAGTACTTC. Encoded protein: CASSSLGMETQYF. Full variable domain (outside the CDR3, taken from reference TRBV11-2 and TRBJ2-5): EAGVAQSPRYKIIEKRQSVAFWCNPISGHATLYWYQQILGQGPKLLIQFQNNGVVDDSQLPKDRFSAERLKGVDSTLKIQPAKLEDSAVYLCASSSLGMETQYFGPGTRLLVL.

The chain joins TRBV12-3 or TRBV12-4 to TRBJ2-5; 9 bases align to TRBD1. V gave up 5 bases and J gave up 4 bases; unmatched junction bases: 2. The CDR3 loop spans 13 amino acids. CDR3 DNA sequence: TGTGCCAGCAGTCTGACAGGGGGAGAGACCCAGTACTTC. This sequence encodes CASSLTGGETQYF.

The J gene is TRBJ2-3, the V gene TRBV7-9, with D possibly matching TRBD2 (6 bases). With 11 bases removed from V and 1 base from J, the gap between germline ends came to 16 bases. In germline, CDR1 is SEHNR, CDR2 FQNEAQ (reference sequence). The CDR3 contains 14 residues. Written as DNA, the CDR3 is TGTGCCGCCCAACGGGGAGGTGGCACAGATACGCAGTATTTT. It encodes CAAQRGGGTDTQYF.

V is TRBV10-3 and J is TRBJ1-1; a weak D match, TRBD1 (5 bases). Germline CDR1 reads ENHRY; CDR2 reads SYGVKD. CDR3 length equals 13 residues. V was shortened by 6 bases and J by 0 bases, with 8 bases between the two germline ends. Written as DNA, the CDR3 is TGTGCCATCAGAGGACAAATGAACACTGAAGCTTTCTTT. Encoded protein: CAIRGQMNTEAFF.

The CDR3 sequence is CASSSTGTGTYNEQFF. CDR3 DNA: TGTGCCAGCAGCTCGACCGGGACAGGGACATACAATGAGCAGTTCTTC. The chain links TRBV7-9 to TRBJ2-1, with 9 bases aligning to TRBD1. V was clipped by 4 bases and J by 4 bases; unmatched bases: 8. Germline V lookup: CDR1 SEHNR, CDR2 FQNEAQ (reference sequence). This CDR3 region has 16 residues.

This clone has just one count. The V and J genes are TRBV7-8 and TRBJ2-3, with D maybe TRBD2 (6 bases). With 4 bases removed from V and 1 base from J, the gap between germline ends came to 30 bases. The CDR3 consists of 21 residues. Germline V lookup: CDR1 SGHVS, CDR2 FQNEAQ. The CDR3 here is CASSSPRARTGLTLGTDTQYF. CDR3 DNA: TGTGCCAGCAGCTCCCCCCGGGCCCGTACGGGACTCACTCTGGGCACAGATACGCAGTATTTT.

This chain connects TRBV29-1 to TRBJ1-1; D is possibly TRBD1 (6 bases). The germline V gene has CDR1 SQVTM and CDR2 ANQGSEA. The V and J ends lost 6 bases and 4 bases respectively, with 15 bases between them. The length of the CDR3 is 13 residues. CDR3 region: CSVTQGRSTEAFF. The DNA for the CDR3 is TGCAGCGTAACACAGGGAAGGAGCACTGAAGCTTTCTTT.

This clone was counted once. This chain connects TRBV5-6 to TRBJ2-7; possibly TRBD2 for D (6 bases). Germline CDR1 SGHDT, CDR2 YYEEEE. V was pared by 4 bases and J by 2 bases, with 13 bases between. CDR3 length: 14 amino acids. The CDR3 here is CASSGPLAPYEQYF. CDR3 DNA sequence: TGTGCCAGCAGCGGCCCACTAGCCCCCTACGAGCAGTACTTC. Drawing the rest from reference TRBV5-6 and TRBJ2-7, the complete variable domain is DAGVTQSPTHLIKTRGQQVTLRCSPKSGHDTVSWYQQALGQGPQFIFQYYEEEERQRGNFPDRFSGHQFPNYSSELNVNALLLGDSALYLCASSGPLAPYEQYFGPGTRLTVT.

V gene TRBV10-3 combines with J gene TRBJ2-3; possible D gene TRBD2, 6 bases. V lost 4 bases to trimming and J lost 2 bases, with 10 bases between them. Germline V CDR1 and CDR2: ENHRY, SYGVKD. The CDR3 has 14 amino acids. CDR3 sequence reads: CAISVGGFTDTQYF. The CDR3 bases are TGTGCCATCAGTGTCGGGGGTTTCACAGATACGCAGTATTTT.

The chain combines TRBV28 with TRBJ1-6; D gene ambiguous. There are 12 residues in the CDR3. From germline, CDR1 is MDHEN and CDR2 SYDVKM. V lost 8 bases, J lost 8 bases, and 10 bases lay in between. This CDR3 is CASRVWDSPLHF. The CDR3 region has the DNA TGTGCCAGCCGGGTCTGGGATTCACCCCTCCACTTT.

J is TRBJ2-7 and V is TRBV4-2; TRBD2 agrees at 12 bases. There are 15 residues in the CDR3. From germline, CDR1 is LGHNA and CDR2 YNFKEQ. V shed 5 bases and J 3 bases; nucleotides not matched to a gene: 5. The chain's CDR3 is CASSNGLAGIYEQYF. The CDR3 region has the DNA TGTGCCAGCAGCAACGGACTAGCGGGGATCTACGAGCAGTACTTC.